Below, 22 T cell receptor beta chains from the same sample are listed, as sequenced in a study of blood T cells in healthy people across ages. Combining a sample-barcoded 5' primer with a J-beta primer mix, a second PCR ran for 7 to 11 cycles. TCRdb called the 5' RACE reads again in MiXCR, with one record for every CDR3 protein. Here the sample spans some 1.1 million distinct CDR3 sequences, approximately 38% being singletons. Sequencing was carried out using blood. These receptors were obtained from a man aged 18 to 29 in good health.

This clonotype was counted only a few times. This chain uses TRBV29-1 with TRBJ2-5; 12 bases fit TRBD2. With 6 bases clipped from V and 1 base from J, the junction kept 0 bases outside the gene matches. Germline V lookup: CDR1 SQVTM, CDR2 ANQGSEA. CDR3 length: 13 amino acids. The CDR3, as DNA: TGCAGCGTGACTAGCGGGAGCCAAGAGACCCAGTACTTC. It is translated as CSVTSGSQETQYF.

This chain connects TRBV27 to TRBJ1-1; D may be TRBD1 (6 bases). V lost 6 bases, J lost 3 bases, and 14 bases lay in between. CDR1 and CDR2 (germline): MNHEY, SMNVEV (reference sequence). The CDR3 contains 14 residues. The CDR3: CASSFDRSYTEAFF. DNA for the CDR3: TGTGCCAGCAGCTTCGACAGGTCCTACACTGAAGCTTTCTTT.

This clonotype was detected a few times. The rearrangement links TRBV12-3 or TRBV12-4 to TRBJ2-7; a weak D match, TRBD1 (5 bases). Trimming removed 5 bases at V and 7 bases at J, with 15 bases between. The length of the CDR3 is 13 residues. The CDR3 region has the DNA TGTGCCAGCAGTGTTGGGCAGGGCAATGAGCAGTACTTC. This sequence encodes CASSVGQGNEQYF.

This sequence joins TRBV12-3 or TRBV12-4 and TRBJ1-4; no definite D call. V lost 0 bases and J 2 bases, leaving 10 bases between the germline ends. The CDR3 has 16 residues. The CDR3 DNA reads as TGTGCCAGCAGTTTAGCGCGGGGAACTACTAATGAAAAACTGTTTTTT. It encodes CASSLARGTTNEKLFF.

This chain joins TRBV6-5 and TRBJ1-2; perhaps TRBD1 as D (6 bases). The CDR3 runs to 12 residues. In germline, CDR1 is MNHEY, CDR2 SVGAGI. The ends were cut back, 5 bases at V and 7 bases at J, with 11 bases in the middle. Here the CDR3 DNA reads TGTGCCAGCAGTAAAACAGGGTCTGGCTACACCTTC. It encodes CASSKTGSGYTF.

This clonotype was counted between two and nine times. The V call is TRBV29-1, the J call TRBJ2-7, with D tentatively TRBD1 (6 bases). The CDR3 covers 14 residues. CDR1 is SQVTM and CDR2 is ANQGSEA in the germline V gene. Trimming cost V 3 bases and J 0 bases, with 12 bases left between them. CDR3 coding DNA: TGCAGCGTTGAGGGGACATCCTCCTCCTACGAGCAGTACTTC. Protein sequence: CSVEGTSSSYEQYF.

The rearrangement joins TRBV6-6 to TRBJ1-2; D might be TRBD1 (5 bases). There are 17 residues in the CDR3. Germline values: CDR1 MNHNY, CDR2 SVGAGI (reference sequence). V was shortened by 5 bases and J by 6 bases, with 25 bases between the two germline ends. In nucleotides, the CDR3 is TGTGCCAGCAGTCTCAACCCCGACCGAGGGGCCTTGGATGGCTACACCTTC. Translation gives CASSLNPDRGALDGYTF.

This clonotype came up a few times. The chain uses TRBV29-1 and TRBJ1-2; 9 nucleotides align to TRBD1. Germline lookup yields CDR1 SQVTM and CDR2 ANQGSEA. CDR3 length equals 12 residues. Trimming took 7 bases from V and 7 from J; bases not matched to a gene: 7. The DNA of the CDR3 is TGCAGCGCTCGACAGGGGGTGGGTGGCTACACCTTC. Translation gives CSARQGVGGYTF.

In its sample, this clonotype was seen a few times. The gene calls are TRBV20-1 and TRBJ1-1; D ambiguous. Germline lookup yields CDR1 DFQATT and CDR2 SNEGSKA (reference sequence). This CDR3 is built from 14 residues. V lost 1 base and J 8 bases, leaving 17 bases between the germline ends. The CDR3 DNA reads as TGCAGTGCTAGAGCCCCGGACTCCTACGGGGAAGCTTTCTTT. Translation: CSARAPDSYGEAFF.

The chain couples TRBV4-2 to TRBJ2-3; D gene ambiguous. Looked up from germline, CDR1 is LGHNA and CDR2 is YNFKEQ. This CDR3 contains 15 residues. Trimming pared 2 bases from V and 2 bases from J, leaving 11 bases between. The CDR3 reads CASSQRLGFTDTQYF. CDR3 DNA: TGTGCCAGCAGCCAACGACTGGGATTCACAGATACGCAGTATTTT.

This clonotype was detected once. The chain couples TRBV12-3 or TRBV12-4 to TRBJ1-1, with D tentatively TRBD1 (6 bases). The germline V and J ends were trimmed by 6 bases and 0 bases, with 14 bases remaining between them. This CDR3 comprises 15 residues. The CDR3 protein is CASRVMDRLNTEAFF. The CDR3 region has the DNA TGTGCCAGCAGGGTGATGGACAGACTGAACACTGAAGCTTTCTTT.

As to this clonotype: A much larger clone differs from this one at a single base, so this may be a read error. The chain has TRBV6-2 or TRBV6-3 and TRBJ1-1; D ambiguous. This CDR3 contains 12 residues. Germline loops: CDR1 MNHEY, CDR2 SVGEGT. Here the CDR3 reads CAGSWGNTEAFF. The DNA for the CDR3 is TGTGCCGGCAGTTGGGGGAACACTGAAGCTTTCTTT.

This clonotype was recorded once. J is TRBJ2-3 and V is TRBV21-1; the table's D call of TRBD1 was not tested on the DNA. TRBV21-1 is listed as a pseudogene. This CDR3 comprises 15 residues. The CDR3 region is CASSTTGPWTDTQYF. CDR3 DNA: TGTGCCAGCAGCACGACAGGTCCTTGGACAGATACGCAGTATTTT.

The table lists this clonotype with a few counts. The chain is built from TRBV6-2 or TRBV6-3 and TRBJ2-7, with a weak D call TRBD2 (5 bases). Trimming took off 2 bases at V and 0 bases at J, with 14 bases between the two ends. This CDR3 has 16 residues. Germline V gene data show CDR1 as MNHEY and CDR2 as SVGEGT. The CDR3 is CASSYPPGLSSYEQYF. In nucleotides, the CDR3 is TGTGCCAGCAGTTACCCACCTGGACTGAGCTCCTACGAGCAGTACTTC.

The chain couples TRBV7-9 to TRBJ1-2; D unresolved. Germline V gene data show CDR1 as SEHNR and CDR2 as FQNEAQ (reference sequence). Trimming left V 3 bases short and J 4 bases short, with 9 bases between. The CDR3 runs to 13 residues. The CDR3 loop is CASSFGILYGYTF. CDR3 sequence (DNA): TGTGCCAGCAGCTTTGGGATTCTCTATGGCTACACCTTC.

The table lists this clonotype with a few counts. DNA for the CDR3: TGTGCCAGCAGTGGGGGACGGGGAAAATACGAGCAGTACTTC. This encodes CASSGGRGKYEQYF. The V gene is TRBV2, the J gene TRBJ2-7; D might be TRBD1 or TRBD2, each matching 5 bases. V shed 4 bases and J shed 4 bases, with 14 bases lying between them. This CDR3 has 14 residues. CDR1 is SNHLY, CDR2 FYNNEI, per germline.

The chain joins TRBV7-9 to TRBJ2-1; possibly TRBD2 for D (6 bases). Germline-derived CDR1 and CDR2 are SEHNR and FQNEAQ (reference sequence). CDR3 length: 15 residues. V lost 3 bases, J lost 3 bases, and 12 bases lay in between. The DNA for the CDR3 is TGTGCCAGCAGCTTTCCGGGGGTAGGCTACAATGAGCAGTTCTTC. This sequence encodes CASSFPGVGYNEQFF.

A single count supports this clonotype. The junction departs from germline at one end; a sequencing error may be responsible. This chain connects TRBV6-5 to TRBJ1-1; TRBD1 matches at 7 bases. Germline V gene data show CDR1 as MNHEY and CDR2 as SVGAGI. The CDR3 runs to 15 residues. The CDR3 loop reads CASSYSGQVNAEAFF. CDR3 DNA sequence: TGTGCCAGCAGTTACTCAGGACAGGTGAACGCTGAAGCTTTCTTT.

The gene calls are TRBV27 and TRBJ2-5; 10 bases map to TRBD1. Germline V gene lookup returns CDR1 MNHEY and CDR2 SMNVEV (reference sequence). After removal of 3 bases from V and 11 bases from J, the junction contained 18 bases not matched to a gene. The CDR3 runs 17 residues. The CDR3 region has the DNA TGTGCCAGCAGTTTCCGGGACAGGGGCCACTACTACAATGAGCAGTACTTC. Encoded protein: CASSFRDRGHYYNEQYF.

This clonotype has at least ten counts. The chain links TRBV20-1 to TRBJ2-1; D is ambiguous. There are 15 residues in the CDR3. The V gene lost 0 bases and the J gene lost 7 bases, with 16 bases spanning the gap. Germline lookup yields CDR1 DFQATT and CDR2 SNEGSKA (reference sequence). CDR3 sequence reads: CSAREFLESRNEQFF. The CDR3 region has the DNA TGCAGTGCTAGAGAGTTCTTAGAGAGTCGGAATGAGCAGTTCTTC.

Points on this clonotype: The germline gene is not matched at one end of the junction; a read error may be the cause. The chain is built from TRBV12-3 or TRBV12-4 and TRBJ2-4, with 8 nucleotides matching TRBD2. The J call is uncertain, as TRBJ2-5 better fits the DNA end. This CDR3 has 15 amino acids. The CDR3 DNA follows: TGTGCCAGCAGCTCCGGGACTAGGGACCAGGAGACCCAGTACTTC. Translation gives CASSSGTRDQETQYF.

This sequence joins TRBV5-6 and TRBJ2-3; D gene ambiguous. Trimming stripped 0 bases from V and 12 bases from J, with 8 bases between. Germline V gives CDR1 SGHDT, CDR2 YYEEEE. CDR3 length: 11 amino acids. CDR3 amino acids: CASSLEYDQYF. The CDR3, as DNA: TGTGCCAGCAGCTTGGAGTACGACCAGTATTTT.